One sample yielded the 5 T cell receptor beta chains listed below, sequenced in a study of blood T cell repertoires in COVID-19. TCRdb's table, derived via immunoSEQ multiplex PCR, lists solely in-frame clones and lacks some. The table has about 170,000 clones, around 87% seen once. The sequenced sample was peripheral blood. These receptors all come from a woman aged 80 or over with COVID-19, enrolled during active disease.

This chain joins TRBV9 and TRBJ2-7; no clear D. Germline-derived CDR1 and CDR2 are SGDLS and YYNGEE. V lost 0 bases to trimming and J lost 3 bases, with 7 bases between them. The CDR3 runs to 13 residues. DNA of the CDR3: TGTGCCAGCAGCGTAGGCGCCCACTACGAGCAGTACTTC. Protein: CASSVGAHYEQYF. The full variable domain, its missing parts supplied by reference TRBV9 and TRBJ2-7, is DSGVTQTPKHLITATGQRVTLRCSPRSGDLSVYWYQQSLDQGLQFLIQYYNGEERAKGNILERFSAQQFPDLHSELNLSSLELGDSALYFCASSVGAHYEQYFGPGTRLTVT.

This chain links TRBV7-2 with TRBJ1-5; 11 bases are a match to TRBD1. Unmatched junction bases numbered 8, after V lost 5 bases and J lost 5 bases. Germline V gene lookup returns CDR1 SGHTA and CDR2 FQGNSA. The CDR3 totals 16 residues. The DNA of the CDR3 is TGTGCCAGCAGCCAAACAGGACAGGGGGCATATCAGCCCCAGCATTTT. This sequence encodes CASSQTGQGAYQPQHF. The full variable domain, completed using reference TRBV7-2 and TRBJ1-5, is GAGVSQSPSNKVTEKGKDVELRCDPISGHTALYWYRQSLGQGLEFLIYFQGNSAPDKSGLPSDRFSAERTGGSVSTLTIQRTQQEDSAVYLCASSQTGQGAYQPQHFGDGTRLSIL.

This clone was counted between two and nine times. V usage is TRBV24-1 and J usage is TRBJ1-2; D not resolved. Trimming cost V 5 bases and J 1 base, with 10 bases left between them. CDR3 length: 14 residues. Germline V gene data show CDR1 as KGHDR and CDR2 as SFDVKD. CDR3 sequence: CATSGQNHNYGYTF. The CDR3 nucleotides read TGTGCCACCAGTGGGCAGAACCATAACTATGGCTACACCTTC.

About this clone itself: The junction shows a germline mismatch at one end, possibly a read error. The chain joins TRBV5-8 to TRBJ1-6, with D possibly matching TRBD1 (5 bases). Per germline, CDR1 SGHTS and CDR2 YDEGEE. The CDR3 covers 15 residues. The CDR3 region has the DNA TGTGCCAGCAGCCCTCACCAGGGATATACTTCACCCCTCCACTTT. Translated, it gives CASSPHQGYTSPLHF.

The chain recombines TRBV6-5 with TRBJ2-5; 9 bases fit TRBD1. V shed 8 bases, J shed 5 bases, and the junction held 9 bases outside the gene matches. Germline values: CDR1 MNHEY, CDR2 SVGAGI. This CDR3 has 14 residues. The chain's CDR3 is CASDRQGGLETQYF. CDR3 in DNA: TGTGCCAGCGACCGACAGGGGGGATTGGAGACCCAGTACTTC.